The next 29 T cell receptor beta chains were all read from a single sample in a study of beta chain features in type 1 diabetes. Study observations and caveats: TCRB CDR3 length was moderately but significantly reduced in all four CD4+ subsets of Type 1 diabetes patients.

The sequenced template was cDNA made from the entire isolated RNA. The repertoire was sequenced with immunoSEQ multiplex PCR; TCRdb's copy has only in-frame clones and lacks some. The sample holds roughly 220,000 clones, 16% seen once. These receptors have no known antigen. Sequenced input: naive CD4+ T cells from blood. Receptors originate from a man aged 25-45 years with type 1 diabetes.

The rearrangement joins TRBV15 to TRBJ2-2; D perhaps matches TRBD2 (5 bases). This CDR3 spans 15 amino acids. Germline V CDR1 and CDR2: LNHNV, YYDKDF (reference sequence). V was shortened by 8 bases and J by 0 bases, with 13 bases between the two germline ends. The CDR3 region has the DNA TGTGCCACCGGGAAGGGAGCGGCGAACACCGGGGAGCTGTTTTTT. Protein product: CATGKGAANTGELFF.

The chain employs TRBV29-1 and TRBJ2-7, with D uncertain. Trimming pared 7 bases from V and 1 base from J, leaving 14 bases between. Per germline, CDR1 SQVTM and CDR2 ANQGSEA. CDR3 length: 13 residues. As DNA, the CDR3 is TGCAGCGCCAAAAGGGCGGTGTCCTACGAGCAGTACTTC. Residues: CSAKRAVSYEQYF.

This clone was counted between two and nine times. The chain carries TRBV25-1 and TRBJ2-7; TRBD2 might be the D (5 bases). The CDR3 sequence is 15 residues long. With 1 base removed from V and 5 bases from J, the gap between germline ends came to 15 bases. The germline CDR1 and CDR2 sequences are MGHDK and SYGVNS. CDR3 region: CASSEFRSVGDEQYF. The CDR3 nucleotides are TGTGCCAGCAGTGAATTTCGGTCAGTCGGGGACGAGCAGTACTTC.

This clone was seen a handful of times. This chain joins TRBV7-2 and TRBJ2-5, with 10 bases identical to TRBD2. V lost 3 bases, J lost 5 bases, and 9 bases stayed unmatched. The germline V gene encodes CDR1 SGHTA and CDR2 FQGNSA. The CDR3 covers 16 residues. DNA for the CDR3: TGTGCCAGCAGCTTGCAACTAGCGGGGACTAGGGAGACCCAGTACTTC. This encodes CASSLQLAGTRETQYF.

The V and J genes are TRBV5-6 and TRBJ2-7; D is uncertain. This CDR3 is 14 amino acids long. CDR1 is SGHDT and CDR2 is YYEEEE in the germline V gene. V was clipped by 4 bases and J by 2 bases, with 13 bases between them. In DNA, the CDR3 is TGTGCCAGCAGCCCAACTTCACAGACCTACGAGCAGTACTTC. This sequence encodes CASSPTSQTYEQYF.

This clone was counted a few times. The chain recombines TRBV7-2 with TRBJ1-5, with unresolved D. This CDR3 spans 13 amino acids. V was trimmed by 1 base and J by 1 base, leaving 2 bases between them. CDR1 and CDR2 (germline): SGHTA, FQGNSA. The CDR3 is CASSLESNQPQHF. The CDR3, as DNA: TGTGCCAGCAGCTTAGAGAGCAATCAGCCCCAGCATTTT.

A word on this clone: The identical CDR3 is also encoded by other nucleotide sequences in the sample. V is TRBV28 and J is TRBJ2-6, with D perhaps TRBD2 (6 bases). Germline-derived CDR1 and CDR2 are MDHEN and SYDVKM. The germline V and J ends were trimmed by 1 base and 2 bases, with 6 bases remaining between them. The CDR3 extends over 15 amino acids. CDR3 nucleotide sequence: TGTGCCAGCAGTTTATCGGGAGCTGGGGCCAACGTCCTGACTTTC. Encoded protein: CASSLSGAGANVLTF.

The chain has TRBV25-1 and TRBJ1-1, with 9 bases matching TRBD1. The CDR3 extends over 15 amino acids. Trimming took 3 bases from V and 4 from J; bases not matched to a gene: 6. Germline V gene data show CDR1 as MGHDK and CDR2 as SYGVNS. DNA of the CDR3: TGTGCCAGCAGTGAGACAGGGGGAAGGGGCACTGAAGCTTTCTTT. As protein: CASSETGGRGTEAFF.

In this sample, this clone turned up a few times. V gene TRBV7-9 combines with J gene TRBJ1-5, with TRBD1 as a possible D gene (5 bases). In germline, CDR1 is SEHNR, CDR2 FQNEAQ (reference sequence). The V end lost 5 bases, the J end lost 3 bases, and 14 bases lay between the germline ends. The CDR3 is 15 amino acids. CDR3 protein: CASSPRGALNQPQHF. The CDR3 nucleotides are TGTGCCAGCAGCCCCAGAGGGGCGCTCAATCAGCCCCAGCATTTT.

This clone has only a few counts. This chain joins TRBV10-3 and TRBJ2-5, with 8 nucleotides matching TRBD1. V lost 2 bases and J lost 2; bases outside the gene matches: 4. This CDR3 is 15 amino acids long. The germline V gene has CDR1 ENHRY and CDR2 SYGVKD. The CDR3 loop reads CAISEGQGGQETQYF. In nucleotides, the CDR3 is TGTGCCATCAGTGAGGGACAGGGAGGTCAAGAGACCCAGTACTTC.

The CDR3: CASSALPYEQYF. CDR3 bases: TGCGCCAGCAGCGCCTTACCCTACGAGCAGTACTTC. The J gene is TRBJ2-7, the V gene TRBV5-1; no clear D gene. The germline CDR1 and CDR2 sequences are SGHRS and YFSETQ. V was pared by 4 bases and J by 2 bases, with 7 bases between. CDR3 length equals 12 residues.

V usage is TRBV7-2 and J usage is TRBJ2-5; no definite D call. V dropped 7 bases and J dropped 7 bases, with 13 bases sitting between them. Germline V lookup: CDR1 SGHTA, CDR2 FQGNSA. CDR3 length: 12 amino acids. The CDR3 nucleotides are TGTGCCAGCAAACAAATGGTGCCGACCCAGTACTTC. Residues: CASKQMVPTQYF.

Only a few counts were recorded for this clone. Other DNA sequences from this sample encode an identical CDR3 as well. V is TRBV9 and J is TRBJ2-1; possible D gene TRBD1, 5 bases. Trimming removed 0 bases from V and 5 bases from J, with 9 bases in between. The CDR3 covers 14 residues. The germline V gene has CDR1 SGDLS and CDR2 YYNGEE. The CDR3 DNA sequence: TGTGCCAGCAGCGTAGTATCAGGGAACAATGAGCAGTTCTTC. Amino acids: CASSVVSGNNEQFF.

CDR3 in amino acids: CASSPWTSGYNEQFF. The CDR3 coding sequence is TGTGCCAGCAGCCCATGGACTAGCGGCTACAATGAGCAGTTCTTC. The chain carries TRBV9 and TRBJ2-1, with TRBD2 matching over 10 bases. With 4 bases clipped from V and 3 bases from J, the junction kept 4 bases outside the gene matches. The CDR3 length is 15 residues. The germline V gene has CDR1 SGDLS and CDR2 YYNGEE.

Only a few counts were recorded for this clone. The rearrangement joins TRBV6-5 to TRBJ2-3, with D possibly matching TRBD1 (6 bases). V dropped 4 bases and J dropped 0 bases, with 11 bases sitting between them. This CDR3 is built from 15 residues. Germline values: CDR1 MNHEY, CDR2 SVGAGI. For the CDR3, the DNA is TGTGCCAGCAGTTTACGAGGACAGAGCACAGATACGCAGTATTTT. It encodes CASSLRGQSTDTQYF.

This clone showed up just a few times. V and J are TRBV30 and TRBJ1-2; the match to TRBD1 covers 8 bases. CDR1 is GTSNPN, CDR2 SVGIG, per germline (reference sequence). This CDR3 spans 15 amino acids. With V trimmed by 3 bases and J by 1 base, 7 bases remained unmatched. DNA for the CDR3: TGTGCCTGGAGGGGACAGGCGATGGTTAACTATGGCTACACCTTC. This codes for CAWRGQAMVNYGYTF.

A few counts support this clone. This chain links TRBV7-9 with TRBJ2-2, with 7 bases matching TRBD1. V shed 5 bases and J 2 bases; nucleotides not matched to a gene: 5. CDR3 length: 15 amino acids. CDR1 is SEHNR and CDR2 is FQNEAQ in the germline V gene (reference sequence). CDR3 amino acids: CASSTGTANTGELFF. The CDR3 DNA reads TGTGCCAGCAGCACAGGGACAGCCAACACCGGGGAGCTGTTTTTT.

The chain is built from TRBV7-9 and TRBJ2-2; D not certain. V lost 5 bases and J 2 bases, leaving 9 bases between the germline ends. Germline V gives CDR1 SEHNR, CDR2 FQNEAQ (reference sequence). This CDR3 has 14 residues. The CDR3 sequence: CASSPLVNTGELFF. The DNA of the CDR3 is TGTGCCAGCAGCCCCCTGGTAAACACCGGGGAGCTGTTTTTT.

This clone was recorded a few times. J is TRBJ2-1 and V is TRBV7-9, with unresolved D. The germline V gene has CDR1 SEHNR and CDR2 FQNEAQ (reference sequence). V was pared by 8 bases and J by 4 bases, with 6 bases between. This CDR3 has 11 amino acids. The CDR3 bases are TGTGCCAGCGCGCCGTACAATGAGCAGTTCTTC. As protein: CASAPYNEQFF.

The chain uses TRBV25-1 and TRBJ2-3, with a possible D match to TRBD1 (5 bases). V was trimmed by 2 bases and J by 5 bases, leaving 8 bases between them. Germline V gene sequence: CDR1 MGHDK, CDR2 SYGVNS. This CDR3 contains 13 residues. The DNA for the CDR3 is TGTGCCAGCAGTGAAGGGGCCGTAGATACGCAGTATTTT. Its translation: CASSEGAVDTQYF.

CDR3 sequence: CASSETLLDYKAQYF. In DNA, the CDR3 is TGTGCCAGCAGTGAAACCCTTCTGGACTATAAGGCCCAGTACTTC. The V gene is TRBV25-1, the J gene TRBJ2-5, with D perhaps matching TRBD2 (6 bases). Germline values: CDR1 MGHDK, CDR2 SYGVNS. V was pared by 2 bases and J by 9 bases, with 19 bases between. The CDR3 sequence is 15 residues long.

This chain uses TRBV11-2 with TRBJ1-5; D not resolved. The V end lost 5 bases, the J end lost 8 bases, and 16 bases lay between the germline ends. The CDR3 contains 14 residues. CDR1 and CDR2 (germline): SGHAT, FQNNGV. The CDR3 sequence is CASSRRTGFEPQHF. CDR3 nucleotides: TGTGCCAGCAGCCGTCGGACGGGATTTGAGCCCCAGCATTTT.

V is TRBV6-6 and J is TRBJ2-1; D gene ambiguous. This CDR3 contains 15 residues. Trimming took off 5 bases at V and 4 bases at J, with 15 bases between the two ends. Germline V gene sequence: CDR1 MNHNY, CDR2 SVGAGI (reference sequence). CDR3 sequence (DNA): TGTGCCAGCAGTGAGAACATCAATCTGTACAATGAGCAGTTCTTC. It codes for CASSENINLYNEQFF.

V and J are TRBV30 and TRBJ1-5; 10 positions agree with TRBD1. Unmatched junction bases numbered 9, after V lost 2 bases and J lost 5 bases. From germline, CDR1 is GTSNPN and CDR2 SVGIG (reference sequence). This CDR3 is 16 amino acids long. The CDR3 loop reads CAWSFRTGTGDQPQHF. The CDR3 DNA reads TGTGCCTGGAGTTTTCGAACCGGGACAGGGGATCAGCCCCAGCATTTT.

This clone was counted between two and nine times. The chain recombines TRBV30 with TRBJ2-1; the match to TRBD1 covers 10 bases. The CDR3 totals 14 residues. Trimming at V came to 1 base and at J to 5 bases, leaving 2 bases not matched to a gene. CDR1 and CDR2 (germline): GTSNPN, SVGIG (reference sequence). The CDR3 is CAWSAGQGDNEQFF. CDR3 nucleotide sequence: TGTGCCTGGAGTGCTGGACAGGGGGACAATGAGCAGTTCTTC.

The rearrangement uses TRBV5-1 and TRBJ2-1; D perhaps matches TRBD2 (5 bases). V was trimmed by 5 bases and J by 2 bases, leaving 14 bases between them. Germline V gene data show CDR1 as SGHRS and CDR2 as YFSETQ. This CDR3 region has 15 residues. DNA for the CDR3: TGCGCCAGCAGATCAGCGGCCCTTACCTACAATGAGCAGTTCTTC. It specifies CASRSAALTYNEQFF.

The table lists this clone with a few counts. This chain's CDR3 is CSTGTGDEKLFF. In DNA form, the CDR3 reads TGCAGCACGGGGACAGGGGATGAAAAACTGTTTTTT. This chain uses TRBV29-1 with TRBJ1-4; 10 nucleotides align to TRBD1. J lost 6 bases, V lost 8 bases, and 3 bases had no gene match. The germline V gene has CDR1 SQVTM and CDR2 ANQGSEA. This CDR3 is 12 amino acids long.

This chain uses TRBV6-5 with TRBJ2-6; no clear D. The CDR3 runs to 14 residues. V lost 8 bases, J lost 4 bases, and 12 bases lay in between. Looked up from germline, CDR1 is MNHEY and CDR2 is SVGAGI. The CDR3 sequence is CASGLSSGANVLTF. CDR3 in DNA: TGTGCCAGCGGGCTTTCCTCGGGGGCCAACGTCCTGACTTTC.

CDR3 sequence: CASSSTSGSNLEQYF. The CDR3 nucleotides read TGCGCCAGCAGTTCAACTAGCGGGAGTAATCTCGAGCAGTACTTC. The rearrangement links TRBV5-1 to TRBJ2-7; 11 bases are a match to TRBD2. Germline V gives CDR1 SGHRS, CDR2 YFSETQ. V was pared by 5 bases and J by 6 bases, with 10 bases of the junction left unmatched. This CDR3 contains 15 residues.